What follows is one TCR beta chain and its context. The data derive from a study of T cell changes during pregnancy in multiple sclerosis. The CDR3 loop spans 15 amino acids. Trimming took off 4 bases at V and 2 bases at J, with 14 bases between the two ends. Germline assignment: CDR1 SGHKS and CDR2 YYEKEE (reference sequence). The data were produced by immunoSEQ multiplex PCR, yet TCRdb's version contains in-frame clones alone and is incomplete. The data contain about 39,000 clones, around nine tenths of them singletons. Sample: CD8+ T cells from peripheral blood mononuclear cells, taken in the first trimester of pregnancy. This chain joins TRBV5-5 and TRBJ2-3; D possibly corresponds to TRBD2 (7 bases). This clonotype originated in a female donor with multiple sclerosis, enrolled in a pregnancy study. The CDR3 DNA is TGTGCCAGCAGCCGGGGGGCCACCCCCACAGATACGCAGTATTTT. Protein: CASSRGATPTDTQYF.